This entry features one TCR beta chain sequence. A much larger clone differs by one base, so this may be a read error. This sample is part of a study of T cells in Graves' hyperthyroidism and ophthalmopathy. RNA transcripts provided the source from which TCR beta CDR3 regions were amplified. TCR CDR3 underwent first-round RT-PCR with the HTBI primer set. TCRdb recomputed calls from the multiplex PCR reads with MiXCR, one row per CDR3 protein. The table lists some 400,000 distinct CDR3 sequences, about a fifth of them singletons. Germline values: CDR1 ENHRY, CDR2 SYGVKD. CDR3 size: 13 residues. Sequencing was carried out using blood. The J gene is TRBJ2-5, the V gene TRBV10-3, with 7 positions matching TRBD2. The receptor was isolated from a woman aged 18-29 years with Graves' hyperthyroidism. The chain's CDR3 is CAISSGVRESQYF. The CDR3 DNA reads TGTGCCATCAGTAGCGGGGTCCGAGAGAGCCAGTACTTC.